This T cell receptor beta chain was found in a study of blood T cell repertoires in COVID-19. Study as a whole: Samples came from the United States, Italy and Spain, spanning acute and convalescent COVID-19. T cells, B-cell-depleted T cells, or PBMCs provided the cDNA or gDNA that served as material.

V dropped 3 bases and J dropped 5; count of bases not matched to a gene: 9. The CDR3 consists of 15 residues. CDR1 is MNHEY and CDR2 is SVGAGI in the germline V gene. Authors' processing steps: Nucleated cell number was recorded as an estimate derived from reference gene primer amplification. The assay was immunoSEQ multiplex PCR, and TCRdb's table has in-frame clones only and misses some. V and J calls and clone size follow that table, whereas D and trimming were derived from the DNA. The table shows 110,000 to 150,000 clones, with about 86% occurring only once. The TCR originated in a woman in her thirties or forties with acute or convalescent COVID-19. This chain links TRBV6-5 with TRBJ2-5, with TRBD2 matching over 7 bases. The sample consisted of peripheral blood. The CDR3 reads CASSYYQRGGETQYF. CDR3 coding DNA: TGTGCCAGCAGTTATTATCAGCGGGGTGGTGAGACCCAGTACTTC.